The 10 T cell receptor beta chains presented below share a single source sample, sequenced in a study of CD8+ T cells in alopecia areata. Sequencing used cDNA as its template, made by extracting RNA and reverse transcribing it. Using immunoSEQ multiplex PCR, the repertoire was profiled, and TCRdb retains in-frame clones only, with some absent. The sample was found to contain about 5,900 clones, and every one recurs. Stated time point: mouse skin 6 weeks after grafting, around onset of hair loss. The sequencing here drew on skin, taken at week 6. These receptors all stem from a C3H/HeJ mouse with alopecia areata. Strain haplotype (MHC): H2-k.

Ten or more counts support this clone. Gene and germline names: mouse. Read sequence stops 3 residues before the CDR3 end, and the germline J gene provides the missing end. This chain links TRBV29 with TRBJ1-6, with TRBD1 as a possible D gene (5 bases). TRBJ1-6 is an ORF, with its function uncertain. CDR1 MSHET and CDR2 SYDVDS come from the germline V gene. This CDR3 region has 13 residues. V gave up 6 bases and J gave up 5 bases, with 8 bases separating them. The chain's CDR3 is CASSLTDNSPLYF. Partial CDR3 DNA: TGTGCTAGCAGCCTGACAGATAATTCGCCC.

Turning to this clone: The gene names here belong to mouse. The covered CDR3 bases are TGTGCCAGCAGGTCCGGGACAGGGGGGACA. Translated: CASRSGTGGT. In full, the CDR3 reads CASRSGTGGTEVFF. This sequence joins TRBV13-3 and TRBJ1-1, with 11 bases aligning to TRBD1. The read stops 4 residues short of the end of the CDR3; the missing end is completed from the germline J gene. Germline lookup yields CDR1 NNHDY and CDR2 SYVADS. This CDR3 has 14 amino acids.

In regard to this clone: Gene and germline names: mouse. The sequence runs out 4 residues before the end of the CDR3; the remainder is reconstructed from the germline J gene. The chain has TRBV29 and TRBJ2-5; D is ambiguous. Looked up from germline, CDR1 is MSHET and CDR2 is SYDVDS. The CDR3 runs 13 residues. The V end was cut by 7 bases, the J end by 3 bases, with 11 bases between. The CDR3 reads CASIRNRQDTQYF. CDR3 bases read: TGTGCTAGCATCCGGAACAGACAAGAC.

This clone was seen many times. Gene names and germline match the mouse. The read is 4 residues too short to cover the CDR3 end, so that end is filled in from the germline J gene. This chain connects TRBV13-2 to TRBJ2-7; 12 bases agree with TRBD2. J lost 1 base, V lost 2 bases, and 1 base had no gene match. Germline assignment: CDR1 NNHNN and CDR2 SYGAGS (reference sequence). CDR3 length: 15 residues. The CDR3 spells CASGEGLGGSYEQYF. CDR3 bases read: TGTGCCAGCGGTGAGGGACTGGGGGGTTCCTAT.

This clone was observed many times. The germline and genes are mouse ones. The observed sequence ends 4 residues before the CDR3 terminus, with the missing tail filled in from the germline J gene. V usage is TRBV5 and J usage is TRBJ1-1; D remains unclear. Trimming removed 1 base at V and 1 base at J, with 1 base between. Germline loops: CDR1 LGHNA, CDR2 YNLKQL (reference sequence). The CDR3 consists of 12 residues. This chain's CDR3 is CASSQGNTEVFF. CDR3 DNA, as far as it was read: TGTGCCAGCAGCCAAGGGAACACA.

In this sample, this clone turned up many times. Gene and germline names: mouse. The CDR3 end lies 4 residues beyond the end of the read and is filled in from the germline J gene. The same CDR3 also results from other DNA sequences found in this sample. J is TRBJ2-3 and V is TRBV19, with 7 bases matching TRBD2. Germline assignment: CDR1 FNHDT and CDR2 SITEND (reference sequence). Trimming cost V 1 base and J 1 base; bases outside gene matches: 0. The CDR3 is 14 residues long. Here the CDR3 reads CASSILGGAETLYF. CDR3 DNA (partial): TGTGCCAGCAGTATACTGGGGGGTGCAGAA.

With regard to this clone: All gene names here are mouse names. The covered CDR3 bases are TGTGCCAGCGGGGGACTGGGGGGGCGCCAAAAC. Translation: CASGGLGGRQN. The whole CDR3 region reads CASGGLGGRQNTLYF. The J gene is TRBJ2-4, the V gene TRBV13-2; TRBD2 matches at 14 bases. Coverage ceases 4 residues before the CDR3 finishes, and the germline J gene fills in the end. Looked up from germline, CDR1 is NNHNN and CDR2 is SYGAGS (reference sequence). This CDR3 spans 15 amino acids. The V gene end was trimmed by 5 bases and the J gene end by 3 bases; junction bases not matched to a gene: 2.

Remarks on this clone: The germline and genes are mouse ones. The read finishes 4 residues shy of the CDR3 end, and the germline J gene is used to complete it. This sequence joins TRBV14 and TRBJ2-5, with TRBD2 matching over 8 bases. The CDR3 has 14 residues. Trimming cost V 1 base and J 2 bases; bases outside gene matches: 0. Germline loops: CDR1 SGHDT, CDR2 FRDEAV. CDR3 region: CASSFTGGQDTQYF. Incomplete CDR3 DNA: TGTGCCAGCAGTTTCACTGGGGGCCAAGAC. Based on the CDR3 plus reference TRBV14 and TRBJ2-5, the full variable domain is EAGVTQSPRYAVLQEGQAVSFWCDPISGHDTLYWYQQPRDQGPQLLVYFRDEAVIDNSQLPSDRFSAVRPKGTNSTLKIQSAKQGDTATYLCASSFTGGQDTQYFGPGTRLLVL.

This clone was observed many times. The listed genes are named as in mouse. CDR3 amino acids: CASRLTGGAYEQYF. CDR3 DNA (partial): TGTGCCAGCAGGTTGACAGGGGGCGCCTAT. J is TRBJ2-7 and V is TRBV14; 10 bases align to TRBD1. The read gets to within 4 residues of the CDR3 end, and the germline J gene fills in the rest. Germline-derived CDR1 and CDR2 are SGHDT and FRDEAV. CDR3 length: 14 amino acids. The V gene end was trimmed by 5 bases and the J gene end by 2 bases; junction bases not matched to a gene: 4. Full variable domain (missing parts from reference TRBV14 and TRBJ2-7): EAGVTQSPRYAVLQEGQAVSFWCDPISGHDTLYWYQQPRDQGPQLLVYFRDEAVIDNSQLPSDRFSAVRPKGTNSTLKIQSAKQGDTATYLCASRLTGGAYEQYFGPGTRLTVL.

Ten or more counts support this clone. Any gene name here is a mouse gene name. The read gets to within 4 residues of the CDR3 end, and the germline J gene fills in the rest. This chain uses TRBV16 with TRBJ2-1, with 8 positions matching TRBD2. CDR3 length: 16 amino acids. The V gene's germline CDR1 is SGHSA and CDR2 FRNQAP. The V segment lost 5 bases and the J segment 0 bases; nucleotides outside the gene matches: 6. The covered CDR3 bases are TGTGCAAGCAGCCCCCCCGGACTGGGTAACTATGCT. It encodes CASSPPGLGNYA. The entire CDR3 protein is CASSPPGLGNYAEQFF.